These 22 T cell receptor beta chains share one sample of origin, sequenced in a study of blood T cell repertoires in COVID-19. Some clones are missing from TCRdb's copy, which holds only in-frame ones; the method was immunoSEQ multiplex PCR. The sample has about 380,000 clones, approximately 84% seen once; the top ten hold 2.5% to 3%. Sequenced material: PBMCs or T cells enriched from blood (not recorded which). The receptors stem from a woman in her thirties who had recovered from COVID-19.

The chain uses TRBV10-2 and TRBJ2-5; 12 bases fit TRBD2. V dropped 6 bases and J dropped 2; count of bases not matched to a gene: 4. This CDR3 spans 15 amino acids. Germline-derived CDR1 and CDR2 are WSHSY and SAAADI. CDR3 nucleotide sequence: TGCGCCAGCAGGGAACTAGCGGGGGGTCAAGAGACCCAGTACTTC. Residues: CASRELAGGQETQYF.

The V and J genes are TRBV7-6 and TRBJ2-5, with 9 bases lining up with TRBD2. The CDR3 length is 17 residues. Unmatched junction bases numbered 14, after V lost 1 base and J lost 8 bases. Germline CDR1 and CDR2: SGHVS and FNYEAQ. The CDR3 nucleotides are TGTGCCAGCAGCTTAGGGGGTGCGGGAGGGACCCTTACTACCCAGTACTTC. This gives the protein CASSLGGAGGTLTTQYF. Full variable domain (remainder filled in from reference TRBV7-6 and TRBJ2-5): GAGVSQSPRYKVTKRGQDVALRCDPISGHVSLYWYRQALGQGPEFLTYFNYEAQQDKSGLPNDRFSAERPEGSISTLTIQRTEQRDSAMYRCASSLGGAGGTLTTQYFGPGTRLLVL.

This rearrangement joins TRBV5-1 to TRBJ1-1; 8 nucleotides agree with TRBD1. Germline values: CDR1 SGHRS, CDR2 YFSETQ. After removal of 1 base from V and 4 bases from J, the junction contained 9 bases not matched to a gene. CDR3 size: 16 residues. CDR3 coding DNA: TGCGCCAGCAGCTTGCGGGCAGGGGGCCTCGGCACTGAAGCTTTCTTT. It specifies CASSLRAGGLGTEAFF.

The rearrangement uses TRBV29-1 and TRBJ1-2; 8 bases agree with TRBD1. The V gene's germline CDR1 is SQVTM and CDR2 ANQGSEA. CDR3 length equals 13 residues. V trimming: 7 bases; J trimming: 2 bases; junction bases outside the gene matches: 6. CDR3 coding DNA: TGCAGCGGAACAACAGGGGGGAACTATGGCTACACCTTC. Translation: CSGTTGGNYGYTF.

This chain uses TRBV7-2 with TRBJ1-5; D is undetermined. Per the germline V gene, CDR1 is SGHTA and CDR2 is FQGNSA. CDR3 length equals 13 residues. Trimming took 2 bases from V and 1 from J, leaving 3 bases between them. CDR3 nucleotide sequence: TGTGCCAGCAGCTTAAGCAGCAATCAGCCCCAGCATTTT. Its protein is CASSLSSNQPQHF.

A few counts support this clone. V usage is TRBV2 and J usage is TRBJ1-1, with D uncertain. The CDR3 totals 13 residues. Germline loops: CDR1 SNHLY, CDR2 FYNNEI. V was cut by 6 bases and J by 3 bases, with 11 bases left in between. CDR3 coding DNA: TGTGCCAGCAGCGCTACAGTTTACACTGAAGCTTTCTTT. As protein: CASSATVYTEAFF.

The genes are TRBV2 and TRBJ2-7; 8 nucleotides align to TRBD1. This CDR3 has 14 residues. V lost 6 bases and J lost 5; bases outside the gene matches: 9. CDR1 SNHLY and CDR2 FYNNEI come from the germline V gene. CDR3 loop: CASRRGTGDDEQYF. The CDR3, as DNA: TGTGCCAGCAGGAGGGGGACAGGAGACGACGAGCAGTACTTC.

The chain carries TRBV27 and TRBJ1-5; D might be TRBD1 (5 bases). V gave up 4 bases and J gave up 0 bases, with 22 bases separating them. Germline loops: CDR1 MNHEY, CDR2 SMNVEV (reference sequence). This CDR3 is built from 19 residues. CDR3 residues: CASSSLTAGLFYSNQPQHF. The CDR3 DNA reads TGTGCCAGCAGTTCTTTGACAGCCGGCCTGTTTTATAGCAATCAGCCCCAGCATTTT.

This sequence joins TRBV19 and TRBJ2-5; D uncertain. Deletions cut 0 bases from V and 4 bases from J, with 12 bases between. There are 15 residues in the CDR3. Per the germline V gene, CDR1 is LNHDA and CDR2 is SQIVND (reference sequence). CDR3 nucleotide sequence: TGTGCCAGTAGTATAGATCTCTACAGATTAGAGACCCAGTACTTC. Protein product: CASSIDLYRLETQYF.

Only one count was recorded for this clone. This chain joins TRBV7-8 and TRBJ2-5, with D tentatively TRBD2 (5 bases). Germline CDR1 reads SGHVS; CDR2 reads FQNEAQ. The CDR3 is made up of 15 amino acids. V shed 1 base and J shed 3 bases, with 12 bases lying between them. The CDR3 region is CASSLVATSEETQYF. In nucleotides, the CDR3 is TGTGCCAGCAGCTTAGTCGCCACTAGTGAAGAGACCCAGTACTTC.

V and J are TRBV11-3 and TRBJ2-1, with D possibly matching TRBD2 (6 bases). CDR3 length equals 15 residues. Per germline, CDR1 SGHNT and CDR2 YENEEA. Trimming stripped 5 bases from V and 4 bases from J, with 15 bases between. The CDR3 region has the DNA TGTGCCAGCAGCCGGCGGGACGGGCGGTACAATGAGCAGTTCTTC. As protein: CASSRRDGRYNEQFF.

The V gene is TRBV5-1, the J gene TRBJ2-3; 7 bases fit TRBD2. Per germline, CDR1 SGHRS and CDR2 YFSETQ. The CDR3 is 16 residues long. V lost 6 bases to trimming and J lost 2 bases; unmatched junction nucleotides: 12. The CDR3 sequence: CASIPGERGITDTQYF. In DNA form, the CDR3 reads TGCGCCAGCATCCCCGGCGAGCGGGGTATCACAGATACGCAGTATTTT. The complete variable domain, with remaining parts taken from reference TRBV5-1 and TRBJ2-3, reads KAGVTQTPRYLIKTRGQQVTLSCSPISGHRSVSWYQQTPGQGLQFLFEYFSETQRNKGNFPGRFSGRQFSNSRSEMNVSTLELGDSALYLCASIPGERGITDTQYFGPGTRLTVL.

The CDR3: CASSLDSDGASGYTF. The CDR3 DNA reads as TGTGCCAGCAGCTTAGATAGCGACGGAGCGTCCGGCTACACCTTC. The chain couples TRBV11-2 to TRBJ1-2; D is undetermined. In germline, CDR1 is SGHAT, CDR2 FQNNGV. V was clipped by 0 bases and J by 8 bases, with 16 bases between them. There are 15 residues in the CDR3.

This clone appeared a single time. V is TRBV28 and J is TRBJ1-2, with a weak D call TRBD1 (5 bases). CDR1 is MDHEN, CDR2 SYDVKM, per germline. Trimming left V 1 base short and J 8 bases short, with 14 bases between. The CDR3 has 14 amino acids. The CDR3 region is CASSLLGGVAGYTF. The CDR3 DNA sequence: TGTGCCAGCAGTTTATTGGGGGGGGTCGCGGGCTACACCTTC.

This rearrangement joins TRBV7-9 to TRBJ2-1; TRBD2 matches at 11 bases. The trim removed 5 bases at V and 4 bases at J, leaving 7 bases unmatched. The CDR3 has 16 amino acids. Germline V lookup: CDR1 SEHNR, CDR2 FQNEAQ (reference sequence). In DNA, the CDR3 is TGTGCCAGCAGCCCGAATAGCGGGAGGGGGTACAATGAGCAGTTCTTC. Its protein product is CASSPNSGRGYNEQFF.

In its sample, this clone was seen once. The CDR3 reads CASSLATGDEQFF. CDR3 DNA sequence: TGTGCCAGCTCACTCGCGACAGGGGATGAGCAGTTCTTC. The chain combines TRBV18 with TRBJ2-1; TRBD1 aligns across 8 bases. Germline CDR1 KGHSH, CDR2 LQKENI. The CDR3 runs to 13 residues. Losses at the gene ends were 4 bases for V and 8 bases for J; bases not matched to a gene: 4.

The V call is TRBV29-1, the J call TRBJ1-2; tentative D call: TRBD1 (6 bases). The CDR3 loop spans 15 amino acids. Trimming removed 2 bases at V and 5 bases at J, with 18 bases between. The germline CDR1 and CDR2 sequences are SQVTM and ANQGSEA. CDR3 sequence: CSVEKGRDTFYGYTF. Here the CDR3 DNA reads TGCAGCGTTGAAAAGGGCCGGGACACCTTTTATGGCTACACCTTC.

This CDR3 is CSVVDGGGTGWFF. DNA for the CDR3: TGCAGCGTTGTCGATGGCGGCGGGACAGGGTGGTTCTTC. The gene calls are TRBV29-1 and TRBJ2-1; 9 positions match TRBD1. The germline gives CDR1 SQVTM, CDR2 ANQGSEA. This CDR3 is built from 13 residues. Trimming cost V 4 bases and J 15 bases; bases outside gene matches: 13.

This CDR3 reads CASSIWDPRENEQFF. In DNA form, the CDR3 reads TGTGCCAGTAGTATATGGGACCCCCGGGAGAATGAGCAGTTCTTC. The chain uses TRBV19 and TRBJ2-1, with TRBD2 as a possible D gene (6 bases). The V gene's germline CDR1 is LNHDA and CDR2 SQIVND (reference sequence). Deletions cut 2 bases from V and 7 bases from J, with 15 bases between. This CDR3 spans 15 amino acids.

The V gene is TRBV29-1, the J gene TRBJ1-2; 9 nucleotides match TRBD1. CDR3 size: 14 residues. V was pared by 3 bases and J by 7 bases, with 9 bases of the junction left unmatched. The germline CDR1 and CDR2 sequences are SQVTM and ANQGSEA. Written as DNA, the CDR3 is TGCAGCGTTGAGGGACAGGGAGGGTTGGTTGGCTACACCTTC. Its translation is CSVEGQGGLVGYTF.

The rearrangement uses TRBV10-3 and TRBJ1-1, with a possible D match to TRBD1 (5 bases). The V end was cut by 10 bases, the J end by 1 base, with 13 bases between. CDR1 ENHRY and CDR2 SYGVKD come from the germline V gene. There are 13 residues in the CDR3. The CDR3 loop is CATATGGNTEAFF. The CDR3 DNA sequence: TGTGCCACCGCGACGGGGGGGAACACTGAAGCTTTCTTT.

The chain combines TRBV4-1 with TRBJ2-1; TRBD2 agrees at 10 bases. Germline CDR1 reads MGHRA; CDR2 reads YSYEKL. V lost 2 bases and J lost 3; bases outside the gene matches: 7. CDR3 length equals 17 residues. CDR3 region: CASSQRYGTSDYNEQFF. The CDR3 nucleotides are TGCGCCAGCAGCCAACGATACGGGACTAGCGACTACAATGAGCAGTTCTTC.